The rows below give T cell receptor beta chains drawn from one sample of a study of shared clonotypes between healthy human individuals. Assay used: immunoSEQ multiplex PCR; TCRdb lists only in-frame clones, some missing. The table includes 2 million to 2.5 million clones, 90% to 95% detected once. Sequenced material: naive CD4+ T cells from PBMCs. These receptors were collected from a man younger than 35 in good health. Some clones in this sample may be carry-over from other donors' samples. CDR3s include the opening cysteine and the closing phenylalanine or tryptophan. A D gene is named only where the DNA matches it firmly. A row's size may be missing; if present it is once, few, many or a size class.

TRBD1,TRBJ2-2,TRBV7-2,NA,TGTGCCAGCAGCCGACAGGGGGCGCATCGGGAAACCGGGGAGCTGTTTTTT,CASSRQGAHRETGELFF
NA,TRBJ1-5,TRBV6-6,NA,TGTGCCAGCAGTACCGGACAGTCACTTAATCAGCCCCAGCATTTT,CASSTGQSLNQPQHF
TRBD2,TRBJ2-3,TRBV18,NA,TGTGCCAGCTCCCCGGGACTAGCGGGAGCAGATACGCAGTATTTT,CASSPGLAGADTQYF
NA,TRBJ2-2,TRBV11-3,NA,TGTGCCAGCAGCTTAGATTCCCACGCGAACACCGGGGAGCTGTTTTTT,CASSLDSHANTGELFF
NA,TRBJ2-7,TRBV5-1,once,TGCGCCAGCAGCTTGACTAGCCCTTTGAACGAGCAGTACTTC,CASSLTSPLNEQYF
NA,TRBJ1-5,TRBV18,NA,TGTGCCAGCTCACCAGGGGCCGGGGGGCCCCAGCATTTT,CASSPGAGGPQHF
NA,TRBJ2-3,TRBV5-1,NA,TGCGCCAGCAGCTTGGACGCATCCCCCGGGGATACGCAGTATTTT,CASSLDASPGDTQYF
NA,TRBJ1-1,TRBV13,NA,TGTGCCAGCAGCTTAATGAGGGACACTGAAGCTTTCTTT,CASSLMRDTEAFF
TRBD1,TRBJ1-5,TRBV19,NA,TGTGCCAGCCGAAGGACAGGCCACAATCAGCCCCAGCATTTT,CASRRTGHNQPQHF
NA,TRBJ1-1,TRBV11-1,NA,TGTGCCAGCAGCTTTCAGGGCGACACTGAAGCTTTCTTT,CASSFQGDTEAFF
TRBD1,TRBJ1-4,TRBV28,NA,TGTGCCAGCAGATCCTCAGGGGGTAATGAAAAACTGTTTTTT,CASRSSGGNEKLFF
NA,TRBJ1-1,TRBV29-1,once,TGCAGCGTTGAAGGAGGAGGGGGCACTGAAGCTTTCTTT,CSVEGGGGTEAFF
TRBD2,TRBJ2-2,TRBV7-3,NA,TGTGCCAGCAGCTTATTGGGGACTAGTCACACCGGGGAGCTGTTTTTT,CASSLLGTSHTGELFF
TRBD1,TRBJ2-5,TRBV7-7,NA,TGTGCCAGCAGCACGCAGGGGGCGCGGTCTGGGGAGACCCAGTACTTC,CASSTQGARSGETQYF
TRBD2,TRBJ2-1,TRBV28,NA,TGTGCCAGCAGCCGTAGCGGGAGCTCCTACAATGAGCAGTTCTTC,CASSRSGSSYNEQFF